This entry features one T cell receptor beta chain sequence. The antigen is unknown. The people who gave samples were healthy Caucasians from Russia, aged 6 to 90. A second PCR of 7 to 11 cycles used a sample-barcoded 5' primer and a J-beta primer mix. TCRdb redid the calling of the 5' RACE reads with MiXCR, one entry per CDR3 protein. Among around 780,000 distinct CDR3 sequences listed, 20% to 30% were seen once. The data are from a study of blood T cells in healthy people across ages. Overall study results and limits: Age brought a roughly linear fall in TCR beta diversity measured per million T cells. Across samples, TCR beta diversity tracked strongly with naive T cell percentage.

The sample also formed part of further work on T cells of mothers and their children.

This receptor was obtained from a boy aged 5-17 years in good health. Source material: blood.

The CDR3 reads CASSLAFAGGYNEQFF. The CDR3 nucleotides are TGTGCCAGCAGCTTAGCTTTCGCGGGGGGGTACAATGAGCAGTTCTTC. The chain links TRBV11-3 to TRBJ2-1; the match to TRBD2 covers 9 bases. Germline loops: CDR1 SGHNT, CDR2 YENEEA. This CDR3 comprises 16 residues. The V gene end was trimmed by 1 base and the J gene end by 4 bases; junction bases not matched to a gene: 5.